This entry features one TCR beta chain sequence. The clone's antigen remains unknown. Base qualities are not recorded, but no much larger clone differs from it by a single base. This sample includes further DNA sequences coding for the same CDR3. A single peripheral blood draw of about 116 mL on average was collected from each donor into heparinised tubes. Using a panel that included CD45RO, CCR7, CD25, CD127, CD95 and CD27, naive, central memory, regulatory and stem cell-like memory CD4+ T cells were sorted on a BD FACSAria II. Purity was above 95% for every sorted population. PBMCs were isolated immediately by Lymphoprep density gradient centrifugation and stained directly without culture. So that batch effects would be minimized, each experiment stained and sorted samples in pairs, pairing one healthy donor with one patient. The data originate from a study of beta chain features in type 1 diabetes (dated by TCRdb to 2016 to 2019). At the level of the whole study: No differences in mean age, gender distribution, total cell number or subset yield were found between patients and healthy donors. Regulatory and stem cell-like memory subsets were isolated from only 8 patients and about eight healthy donors, whereas naive and central memory subsets came from all 30 or so donors. A total of about 100,000,000 sorted cells were examined across all samples, and RNA yield correlated strongly with the number of cells per subset. The study compared TCRB repertoires of sorted circulating CD4+ T cell subsets between recently diagnosed type 1 diabetes patients and matched healthy donors.

The investigation overall reported the following: The naive, central memory and regulatory TCRB repertoires appeared to resemble one another more closely among patients than among healthy donors. Because cDNA was sequenced instead of genomic DNA, activated cells with high expression could be over-represented, although the groups did not differ in activation or CD3 levels. Because small numbers of individuals were included in the HLA sub-analyses, any influence of HLA type on TCRB rearrangement was left unresolved. PCR may preferentially amplify shorter templates, but because patient and control samples were amplified and corrected together, any resulting skew would affect both groups equally. Patients with type 1 diabetes made fewer insertions and deleted more nucleotides at VDJ recombination sites, implying thymic rearrangement abnormalities. In all four CD4+ subsets, TCRB CDR3 length was moderately but significantly shorter in type 1 diabetes patients.

Reading the germline V gene gives CDR1 SGHRS and CDR2 YFSETQ. V and J lose 0 bases and 0 bases, and a span of 7 bases separates them. The CDR3 covers 14 residues, taking in both the cysteine and the phenylalanine. CDR3 DNA is the only sequence kept; it has 42 bases, read in frame from the first base. All of the isolated RNA was reverse transcribed with the High Capacity cDNA Reverse Transcription Kit, so expressed TCRB transcripts were sequenced. Deep immunoSEQ sequencing was performed on naive, central memory and regulatory T cell samples, with an average of around 3.5 million total reads per sample. Sorted cells were lysed in RLT buffer and RNA was extracted with DNase-treated RNeasy Micro or Mini kits, depending on cell number. Each cell subset was processed separately to prevent cross-contamination, with patient and healthy donor samples processed together. Using the immunoSEQ multiplex PCR, TCRB sequences were amplified from cDNA into 87-bp fragments spanning the CDR3 region. Amplicons were sequenced on the Illumina HiSeq platform. The study's own analysis went as follows. Synthetic template baselines were used to correct PCR bias computationally, reads within Hamming distance 2 were collapsed together, and singletons that could not be merged were discarded. By aligning reads against IMGT, V, D and J genes, CDR3 length, and insertions or deletions at six rearrangement sites were assigned. Clonotype counts were normalized to sorted cell number within each subset before computing true diversity and Gini coefficients with the tcR R package. The overlap coefficient, calculated on TCRB nucleotide sequences, was used to quantify repertoire sharing. Drawn from immuneACCESS, this table holds only the in-frame rearrangements with V and J called that TCRdb kept. Clones are partly lost; checked studies trace under half to an unresolved V gene and leave the rest unexplained. V and J calls and clone size come straight from that table; D and trimming were deduced from the DNA. For this sample the table gives about 140,000 clones, of which roughly 10% were detected only once. The top ten clones comprise nearly 0.65% of the sample.

The rearranged chain carries TRBV5-1 and TRBJ2-7; the D gene cannot be resolved reliably. This TCR was sampled from a woman between 40 and 50 years old in good health. Sample: central memory CD4+ T cells from blood. CDR3 sequence: CASSLDPSSYEQYF. The nucleotide sequence is TGCGCCAGCAGCTTGGATCCGAGCTCCTACGAGCAGTACTTC.